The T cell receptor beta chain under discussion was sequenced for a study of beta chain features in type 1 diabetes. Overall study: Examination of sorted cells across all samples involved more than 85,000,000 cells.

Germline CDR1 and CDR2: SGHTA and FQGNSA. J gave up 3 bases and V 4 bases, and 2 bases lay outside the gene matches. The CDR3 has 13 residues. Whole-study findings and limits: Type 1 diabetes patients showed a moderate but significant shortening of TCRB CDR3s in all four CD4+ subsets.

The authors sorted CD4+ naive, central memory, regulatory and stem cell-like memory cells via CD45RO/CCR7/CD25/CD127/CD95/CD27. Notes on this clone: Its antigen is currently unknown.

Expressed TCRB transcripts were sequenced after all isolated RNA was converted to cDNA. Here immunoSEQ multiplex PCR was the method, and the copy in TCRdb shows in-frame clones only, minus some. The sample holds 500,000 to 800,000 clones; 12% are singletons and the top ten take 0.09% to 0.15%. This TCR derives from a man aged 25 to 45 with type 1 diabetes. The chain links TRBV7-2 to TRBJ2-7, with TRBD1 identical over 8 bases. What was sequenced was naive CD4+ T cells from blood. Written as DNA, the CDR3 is TGTGCCAGCAGCTCAGGGGGCGGCTACGAGCAGTACTTC. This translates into CASSSGGGYEQYF.